This T cell receptor beta chain was found in a study of T cells in women clearing cervical HPV infection. Study context: HLA type could not be excluded as a confounder.

CDR1 SGHRS and CDR2 YFSETQ come from the germline V gene. V shed 10 bases and J shed 4 bases, with 15 bases lying between them. This CDR3 has 13 amino acids. Profiling relied on immunoSEQ multiplex PCR, and the TCRdb table lists in-frame clones only, not all of them. Here the sample table reports tens of thousands of clones. Overall study results and limits: CIN3+ cases had significantly higher TCR repertoire richness than controls, but evenness did not differ.

About this clone itself: What it recognizes is unknown. The read terminates 3 residues ahead of where the CDR3 ends, so the germline J gene completes it.

This chain joins TRBV5-1 and TRBJ2-1; a possible D gene is TRBD1 (5 bases). The TCR was taken from a woman between 18 and 70 years old with a cervical HPV16 infection that either progressed to CIN3+ or cleared (not recorded which). Sequencing input: blood buffy coat. CDR3 residues: CAPPGPRYNEQFF. The CDR3 bases that were read are TGCGCCCCCCCAGGGCCTAGATACAATGAG.